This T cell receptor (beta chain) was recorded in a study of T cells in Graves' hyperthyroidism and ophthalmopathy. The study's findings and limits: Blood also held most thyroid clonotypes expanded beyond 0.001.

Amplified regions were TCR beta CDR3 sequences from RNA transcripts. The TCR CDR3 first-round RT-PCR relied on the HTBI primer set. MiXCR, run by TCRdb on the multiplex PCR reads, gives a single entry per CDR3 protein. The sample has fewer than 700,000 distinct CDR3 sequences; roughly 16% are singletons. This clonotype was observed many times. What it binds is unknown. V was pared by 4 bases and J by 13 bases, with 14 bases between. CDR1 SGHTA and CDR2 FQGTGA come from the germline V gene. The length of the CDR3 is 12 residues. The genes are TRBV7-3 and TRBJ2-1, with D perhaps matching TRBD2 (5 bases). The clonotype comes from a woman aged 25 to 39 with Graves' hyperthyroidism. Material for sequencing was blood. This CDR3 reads CASSSPGEGQFF. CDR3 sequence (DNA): TGTGCCAGCAGCTCCCCTGGAGAGGGCCAGTTCTTC. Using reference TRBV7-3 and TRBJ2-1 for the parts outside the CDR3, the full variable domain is GAGVSQTPSNKVTEKGKYVELRCDPISGHTALYWYRQSLGQGPEFLIYFQGTGAADDSGLPNDRFFAVRPEGSVSTLKIQRTERGDSAVYLCASSSPGEGQFFGPGTRLTVL.